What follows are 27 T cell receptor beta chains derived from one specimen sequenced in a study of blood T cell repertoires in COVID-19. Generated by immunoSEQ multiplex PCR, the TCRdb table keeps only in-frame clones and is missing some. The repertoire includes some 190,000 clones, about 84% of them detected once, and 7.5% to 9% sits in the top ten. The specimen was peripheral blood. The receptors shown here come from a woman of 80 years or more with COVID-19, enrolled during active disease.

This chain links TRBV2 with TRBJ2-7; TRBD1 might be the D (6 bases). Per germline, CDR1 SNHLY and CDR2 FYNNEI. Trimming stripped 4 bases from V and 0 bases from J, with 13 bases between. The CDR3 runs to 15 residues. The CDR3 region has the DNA TGTGCCAGCAGTGGGACCGACAGGAGCTCCTACGAGCAGTACTTC. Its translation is CASSGTDRSSYEQYF.

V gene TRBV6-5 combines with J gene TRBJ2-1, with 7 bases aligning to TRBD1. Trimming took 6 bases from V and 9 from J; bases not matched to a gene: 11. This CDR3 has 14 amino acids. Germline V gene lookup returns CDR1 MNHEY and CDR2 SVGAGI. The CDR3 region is CASSGDRVGFEQFF. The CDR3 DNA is TGTGCCAGCAGCGGAGACAGGGTTGGATTTGAGCAGTTCTTC.

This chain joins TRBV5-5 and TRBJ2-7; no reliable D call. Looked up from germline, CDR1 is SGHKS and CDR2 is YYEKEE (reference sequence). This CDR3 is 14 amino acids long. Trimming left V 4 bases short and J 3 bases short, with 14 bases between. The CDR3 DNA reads TGTGCCAGCAGCCGAGCCCGACTGGACTACGAGCAGTACTTC. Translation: CASSRARLDYEQYF.

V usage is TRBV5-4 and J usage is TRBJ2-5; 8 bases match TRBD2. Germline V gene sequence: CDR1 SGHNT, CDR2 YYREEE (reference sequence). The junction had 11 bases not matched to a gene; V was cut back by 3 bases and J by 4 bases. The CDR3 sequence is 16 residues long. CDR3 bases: TGTGCCAGCAGCTCGCCGACTAGCGAGTCTAGAGAGACCCAGTACTTC. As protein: CASSSPTSESRETQYF.

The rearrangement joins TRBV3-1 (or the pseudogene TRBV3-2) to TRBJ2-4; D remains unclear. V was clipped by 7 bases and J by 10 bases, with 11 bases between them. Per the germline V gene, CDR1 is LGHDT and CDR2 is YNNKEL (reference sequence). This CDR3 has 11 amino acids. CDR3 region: CASTAGGIQYF. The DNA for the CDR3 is TGTGCCAGCACGGCTGGCGGAATTCAGTACTTC.

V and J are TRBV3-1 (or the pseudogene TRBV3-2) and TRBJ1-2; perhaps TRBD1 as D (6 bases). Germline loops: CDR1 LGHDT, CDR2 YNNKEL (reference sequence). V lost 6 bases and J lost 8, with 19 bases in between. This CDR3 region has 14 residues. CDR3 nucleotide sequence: TGTGCCAGCAGTCCAGGGGAGGGTTTCAGCGGCTACACCTTC. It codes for CASSPGEGFSGYTF.

CDR3 bases: TGTGCCAGTAGTACGACGACAGCATATAGCAATCAGCCCCAGCATTTT. It translates to CASSTTTAYSNQPQHF. The chain couples TRBV19 to TRBJ1-5, with D possibly TRBD1 on 5 matching bases. CDR1 and CDR2 (germline): LNHDA, SQIVND (reference sequence). V lost 4 bases and J lost 0, with 13 bases in between. The CDR3 contains 16 residues.

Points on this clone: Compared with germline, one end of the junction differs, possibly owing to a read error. CDR3 nucleotides: TGTGCTAGCAGCTATTCGACTAGCGGGAATACCAACGAGCAGTACTTC. Amino acid sequence: CASSYSTSGNTNEQYF. V gene TRBV7-7 combines with J gene TRBJ2-7, with 11 bases fitting TRBD2. CDR1 is SSHAT and CDR2 is FNYEAQ in the germline V gene (reference sequence). The CDR3 loop spans 16 amino acids.

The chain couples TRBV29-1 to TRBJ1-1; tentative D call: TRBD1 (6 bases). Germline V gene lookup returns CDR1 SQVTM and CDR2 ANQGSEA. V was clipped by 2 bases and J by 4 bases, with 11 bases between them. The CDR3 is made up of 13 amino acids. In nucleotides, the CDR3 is TGCAGCGTTGAAACGCAGGGGATCACTGAAGCTTTCTTT. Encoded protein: CSVETQGITEAFF.

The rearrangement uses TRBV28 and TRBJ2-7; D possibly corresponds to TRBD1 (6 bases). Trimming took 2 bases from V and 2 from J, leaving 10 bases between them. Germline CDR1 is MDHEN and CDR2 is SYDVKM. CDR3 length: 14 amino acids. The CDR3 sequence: CASSLGNRAYEQYF. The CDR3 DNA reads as TGTGCCAGCAGTTTAGGGAACAGGGCCTACGAGCAGTACTTC.

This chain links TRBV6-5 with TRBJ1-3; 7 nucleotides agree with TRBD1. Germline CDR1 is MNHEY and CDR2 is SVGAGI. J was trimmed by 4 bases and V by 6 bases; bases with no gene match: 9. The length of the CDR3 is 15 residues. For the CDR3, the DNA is TGTGCCAGCAGCGAGTGGGACAGAACGGGAAACACCATATATTTT. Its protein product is CASSEWDRTGNTIYF.

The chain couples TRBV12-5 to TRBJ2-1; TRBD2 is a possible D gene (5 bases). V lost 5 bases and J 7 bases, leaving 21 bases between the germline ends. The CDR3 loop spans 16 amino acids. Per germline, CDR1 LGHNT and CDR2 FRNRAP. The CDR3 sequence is CASGPPGESGRNEQFF. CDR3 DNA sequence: TGTGCTAGTGGTCCCCCCGGGGAGTCGGGTCGAAATGAGCAGTTCTTC.

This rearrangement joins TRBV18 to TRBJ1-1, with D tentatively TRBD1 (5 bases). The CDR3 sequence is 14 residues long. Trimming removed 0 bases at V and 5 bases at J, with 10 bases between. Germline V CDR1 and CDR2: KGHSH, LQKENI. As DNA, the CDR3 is TGTGCCAGCTCACCACCGGGGGGAGGAACTGAAGCTTTCTTT. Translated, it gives CASSPPGGGTEAFF.

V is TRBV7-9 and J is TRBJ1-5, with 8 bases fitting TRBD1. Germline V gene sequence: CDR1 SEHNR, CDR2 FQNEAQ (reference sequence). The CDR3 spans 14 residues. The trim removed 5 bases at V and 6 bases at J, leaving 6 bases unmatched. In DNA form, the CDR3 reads TGTGCCAGCAGCACAGACAGGGGTGGTCAGCCCCAGCATTTT. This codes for CASSTDRGGQPQHF.

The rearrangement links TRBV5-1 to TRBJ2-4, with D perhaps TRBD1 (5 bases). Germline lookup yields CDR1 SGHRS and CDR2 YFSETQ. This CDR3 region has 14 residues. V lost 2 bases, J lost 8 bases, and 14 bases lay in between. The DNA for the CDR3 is TGCGCCAGCAGCTTAGGCCTCCCAGGGTACATTCAGTACTTC. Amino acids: CASSLGLPGYIQYF.

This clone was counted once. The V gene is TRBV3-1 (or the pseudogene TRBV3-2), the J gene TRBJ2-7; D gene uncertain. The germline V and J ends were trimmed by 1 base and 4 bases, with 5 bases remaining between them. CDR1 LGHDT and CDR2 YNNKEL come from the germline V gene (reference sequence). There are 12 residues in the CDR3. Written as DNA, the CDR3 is TGTGCCAGCAGCCAAGTCGGGTACGAGCAGTACTTC. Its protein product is CASSQVGYEQYF.

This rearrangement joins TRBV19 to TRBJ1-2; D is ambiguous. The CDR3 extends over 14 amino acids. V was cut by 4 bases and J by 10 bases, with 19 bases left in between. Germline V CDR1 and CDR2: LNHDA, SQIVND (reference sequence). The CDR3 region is CASSTPRGGRAYTF. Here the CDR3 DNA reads TGTGCCAGTAGTACCCCCCGGGGAGGGAGAGCCTACACCTTC.

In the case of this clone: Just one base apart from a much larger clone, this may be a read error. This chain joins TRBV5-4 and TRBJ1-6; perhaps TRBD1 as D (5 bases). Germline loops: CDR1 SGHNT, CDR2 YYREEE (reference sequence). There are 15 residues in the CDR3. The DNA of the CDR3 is TGTACCAGCAGCTTGGAACAGGAATATAATTCACCCCTCCACTTT. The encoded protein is CTSSLEQEYNSPLHF.

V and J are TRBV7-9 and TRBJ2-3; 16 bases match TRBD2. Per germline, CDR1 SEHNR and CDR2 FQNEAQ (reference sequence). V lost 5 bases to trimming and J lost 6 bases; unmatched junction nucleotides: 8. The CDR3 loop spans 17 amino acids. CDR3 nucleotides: TGTGCCAGCAGCCGACCGGGACTAGCGGGAGGGCCCGATACGCAGTATTTT. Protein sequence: CASSRPGLAGGPDTQYF.

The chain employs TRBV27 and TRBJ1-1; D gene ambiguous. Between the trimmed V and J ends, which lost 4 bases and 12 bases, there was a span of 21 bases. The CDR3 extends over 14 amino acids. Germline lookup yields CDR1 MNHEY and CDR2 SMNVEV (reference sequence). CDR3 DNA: TGTGCCAGCAGTTCCTTGGACGGGGATGTGGCGTCTTTCTTT. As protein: CASSSLDGDVASFF.

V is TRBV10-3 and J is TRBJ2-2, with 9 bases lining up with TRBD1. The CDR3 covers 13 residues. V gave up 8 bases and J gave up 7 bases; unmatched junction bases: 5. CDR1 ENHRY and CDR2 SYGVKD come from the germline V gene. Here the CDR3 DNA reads TGTGCCATCGAAGGACAGGGGTTCGGGGAGCTGTTTTTT. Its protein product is CAIEGQGFGELFF.

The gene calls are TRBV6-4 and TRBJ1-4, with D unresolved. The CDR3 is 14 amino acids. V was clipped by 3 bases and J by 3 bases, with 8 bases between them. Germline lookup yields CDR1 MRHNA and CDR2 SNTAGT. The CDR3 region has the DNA TGTGCCAGCAGTGAAGCACGAGCTAATGAAAAACTGTTTTTT. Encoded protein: CASSEARANEKLFF.

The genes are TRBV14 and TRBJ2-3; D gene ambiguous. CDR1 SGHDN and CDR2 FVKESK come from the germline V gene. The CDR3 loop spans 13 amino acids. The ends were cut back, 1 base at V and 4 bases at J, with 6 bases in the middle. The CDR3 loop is CASSQGRSDTQYF. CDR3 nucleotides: TGTGCCAGCAGCCAAGGTAGATCAGATACGCAGTATTTT. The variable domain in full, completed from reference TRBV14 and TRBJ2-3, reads EAGVTQFPSHSVIEKGQTVTLRCDPISGHDNLYWYRRVMGKEIKFLLHFVKESKQDESGMPNNRFLAERTGGTYSTLKVQPAELEDSGVYFCASSQGRSDTQYFGPGTRLTVL.

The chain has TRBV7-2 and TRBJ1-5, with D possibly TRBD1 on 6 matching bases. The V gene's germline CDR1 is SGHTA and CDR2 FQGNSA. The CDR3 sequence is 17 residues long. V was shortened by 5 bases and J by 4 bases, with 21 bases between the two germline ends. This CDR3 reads CASSVRREGEPNQPQHF. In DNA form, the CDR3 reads TGTGCCAGCAGCGTACGAAGGGAGGGGGAACCGAATCAGCCCCAGCATTTT.

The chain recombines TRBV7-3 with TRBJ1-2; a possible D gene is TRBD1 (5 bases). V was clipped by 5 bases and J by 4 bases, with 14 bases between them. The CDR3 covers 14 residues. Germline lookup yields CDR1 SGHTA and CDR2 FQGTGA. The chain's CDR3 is CASSPQGGGYGYTF. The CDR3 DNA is TGTGCCAGCAGCCCGCAGGGAGGCGGCTATGGCTACACCTTC.

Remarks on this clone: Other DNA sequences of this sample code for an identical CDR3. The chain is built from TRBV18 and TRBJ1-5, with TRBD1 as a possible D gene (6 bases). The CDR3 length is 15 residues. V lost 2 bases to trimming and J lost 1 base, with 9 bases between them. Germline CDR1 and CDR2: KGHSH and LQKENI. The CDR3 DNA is TGTGCCAGCTCACCAGGGGGCGCGAGCAATCAGCCCCAGCATTTT. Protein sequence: CASSPGGASNQPQHF.

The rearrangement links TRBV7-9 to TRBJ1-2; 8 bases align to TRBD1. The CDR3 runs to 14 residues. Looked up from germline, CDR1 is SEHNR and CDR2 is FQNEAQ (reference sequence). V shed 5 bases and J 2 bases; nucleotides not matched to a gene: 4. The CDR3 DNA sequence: TGTGCCAGCAGCGAGCAGGGGGCGAACTATGGCTACACCTTC. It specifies CASSEQGANYGYTF.